This is a list of T cell receptor beta chains from one sample in a study of CD8 T cells in Susac syndrome. TCRdb fed the immunoSEQ multiplex PCR reads into MiXCR, producing one record per CDR3 protein. This sample has some 120,000 distinct CDR3 sequences; 85% to 95% occur once, and the top ten carry approximately 0.12%. Source material: CD8+ T cells from PBMCs. These receptors came from a human donor in good health. CDR3s include the opening cysteine and the closing phenylalanine or tryptophan. A D gene is named only where the DNA matches it firmly. For some rows the clone size is stated as once, few or many, or as a class when expanded; others skip it.

clone_size cdr3_length j_call v_call d_call cdr3_nt cdr3_aa
. 12 TRBJ2-3 TRBV20-1 TRBD1 TGCAGTGCCCGCTGGACAGGGTTTGCGCAGTATTTT CSARWTGFAQYF
. 14 TRBJ2-2 TRBV5-1 TRBD1 TGCGCCAGCGGGACAGGCTCTCGGACCGGGGAGCTGTTTTTT CASGTGSRTGELFF
. 13 TRBJ2-6 TRBV20-1 . TGCAGTGCAAAACCCCCTGGGGCCAACGTCCTGACTTTC CSAKPPGANVLTF
. 14 TRBJ2-7 TRBV12-3/TRBV12-4 TRBD2 TGTGCCAGCAGGCAGTCTAGCGGGAGTGGCGAGCAGTACTTC CASRQSSGSGEQYF
. 14 TRBJ2-3 TRBV5-1 . TGCGCCAGCAGCCCCGGCGACGGGGGAGATACGCAGTATTTT CASSPGDGGDTQYF
. 16 TRBJ2-1 TRBV3-1 TRBD2 TGTGCCAGCAGCCAAGATCCGAGCGGGGGGGTACGAGAGCAGTTCTTC CASSQDPSGGVREQFF
. 16 TRBJ1-1 TRBV5-1 TRBD1 TGCGCCAGCAGCGAGATACCGGGACAGGGGGCTACTGAAGCTTTCTTT CASSEIPGQGATEAFF
. 13 TRBJ2-7 TRBV9 . TGTGCCAGCAGCGTAGCTCTGTCTTACGAGCAGTACTTC CASSVALSYEQYF
. 17 TRBJ2-4 TRBV10-2 TRBD1 TGCGCCAGCAGTGAGAACAGGGGACAGGGAGCCAAAAACATTCAGTACTTC CASSENRGQGAKNIQYF
. 17 TRBJ2-1 TRBV7-3 TRBD2 TGTGCCAGCAGCTCTAGGGGACCGGGACTAACCTACAATGAGCAGTTCTTC CASSSRGPGLTYNEQFF
. 13 TRBJ1-2 TRBV29-1 . TGCAGCGTTGAAAGGAACGACAACTATGGCTACACCTTC CSVERNDNYGYTF
. 15 TRBJ2-5 TRBV4-2 . TGTGCCAGCAGCCAAGGCGGGGGCAGACAAGAGACCCAGTACTTC CASSQGGGRQETQYF
. 12 TRBJ1-5 TRBV29-1 . TGCAGCGTGGGGGAGCCCGAATCTCCCCAGCATTTT CSVGEPESPQHF
once 15 TRBJ2-1 TRBV3-1 . TGTGCCAGCAGCCCGGCCCATGGCTCCTACAATGAGCAGTTCTTC CASSPAHGSYNEQFF
. 13 TRBJ1-5 TRBV20-1 . TGCAGTGCTAGTAGTGCTAGCAATCAGCCCCAGCATTTT CSASSASNQPQHF
. 12 TRBJ2-5 TRBV12-3/TRBV12-4 . TGTGCCAGCAGTTCACCAGGGGGGGCCCAGTACTTC CASSSPGGAQYF
. 14 TRBJ2-5 TRBV3-1 . TGTGCCAGCAGCCTCGTGAAGGGGGTAGAGACCCAGTACTTC CASSLVKGVETQYF
. 14 TRBJ1-6 TRBV12-3/TRBV12-4 TRBD1 TGTGCCAGCAGAAGGGGGCCGGAGAATTCACCCCTCCACTTT CASRRGPENSPLHF
. 14 TRBJ1-1 TRBV7-2 . TGTGCCAGCAGCTCCCGACGGCCCGGAGCAGAAGCTTTCTTT CASSSRRPGAEAFF
. 14 TRBJ2-3 TRBV29-1 . TGCAGCTCCGCCTCCAGCGGGCCTGCGAATACGCAGTATTTT CSSASSGPANTQYF
. 14 TRBJ1-6 TRBV15 . TGTGCCACCAGCACCGCGAGGGACAATTCACCCCTCCACTTT CATSTARDNSPLHF
. 15 TRBJ1-2 TRBV7-8 . TGTGCCAGCAGCTTTCTGGGAAGCAATAACTATGGCTACACCTTC CASSFLGSNNYGYTF